This entry lists 18 T cell receptor beta chains sequenced from one sample in a study of T cell responses to AZD1222 COVID-19 vaccine. The assay was immunoSEQ multiplex PCR, and TCRdb's table has in-frame clones only and misses some. The data show some 99,000 clones, roughly 87% seen once. Sequences were derived from peripheral blood, sampled on day 0 of MenACWY control vaccination. These receptors were obtained from an adult in good health.

CDR3 in DNA: TGTGCCAGCAGTTCCGTAGCGGGGGCTTACAATGAGCAGTTCTTC. Its translation is CASSSVAGAYNEQFF. The chain links TRBV6-4 to TRBJ2-1; 9 positions agree with TRBD2. This CDR3 has 15 residues. In germline, CDR1 is MRHNA, CDR2 SNTAGT. The J segment lost 4 bases and the V segment lost 5 bases, leaving 6 bases of the junction unmatched.

This rearrangement joins TRBV24-1 to TRBJ2-2; D gene unclear. V was trimmed by 1 base and J by 1 base, leaving 3 bases between them. In germline, CDR1 is KGHDR, CDR2 SFDVKD. The CDR3 has 14 residues. Here the CDR3 reads CATSDLGNTGELFF. In nucleotides, the CDR3 is TGTGCCACCAGTGATTTAGGGAACACCGGGGAGCTGTTTTTT.

J is TRBJ1-1 and V is TRBV6-5, with TRBD1 identical over 7 bases. This CDR3 region has 15 residues. Germline CDR1 reads MNHEY; CDR2 reads SVGAGI. J gave up 6 bases and V 3 bases, and 10 bases lay outside the gene matches. Written as DNA, the CDR3 is TGTGCCAGCAGTTATGACCCGCGACAGGGCGCTGAAGCTTTCTTT. Protein product: CASSYDPRQGAEAFF.

The V call is TRBV28, the J call TRBJ1-1; D gene uncertain. V lost 4 bases to trimming and J lost 0 bases, with 9 bases between them. Germline-derived CDR1 and CDR2 are MDHEN and SYDVKM. The CDR3 has 14 amino acids. CDR3 residues: CASSSRPMNTEAFF. Here the CDR3 DNA reads TGTGCCAGCAGTTCCCGCCCAATGAACACTGAAGCTTTCTTT.

This clone was seen only once. The J gene is TRBJ1-6, the V gene TRBV30; 7 positions agree with TRBD1. Trimming cost V 4 bases and J 9 bases; bases outside gene matches: 9. Germline loops: CDR1 GTSNPN, CDR2 SVGIG (reference sequence). The CDR3 spans 14 residues. The CDR3 DNA sequence: TGTGCCTGGAATTGGCAGGGGGTAGGTTCACCCCTCCACTTT. This codes for CAWNWQGVGSPLHF.

The CDR3 sequence: CAWSVLGTGDTEAFF. The DNA for the CDR3 is TGTGCCTGGAGTGTACTAGGGACAGGGGACACTGAAGCTTTCTTT. The chain has TRBV30 and TRBJ1-1; TRBD1 agrees at 10 bases. V shed 0 bases, J shed 3 bases, and the junction held 4 bases outside the gene matches. The CDR3 spans 15 residues. Germline assignment: CDR1 GTSNPN and CDR2 SVGIG (reference sequence).

This clone came up a few times. The rearrangement joins TRBV19 to TRBJ2-6; no firm D call. The germline V gene has CDR1 LNHDA and CDR2 SQIVND (reference sequence). The ends were cut back, 1 base at V and 4 bases at J, with 11 bases in the middle. The length of the CDR3 is 16 residues. CDR3 in amino acids: CASSIAGPAGANVLTF. CDR3 in DNA: TGTGCCAGTAGTATAGCGGGCCCAGCCGGGGCCAACGTCCTGACTTTC.

V and J are TRBV5-1 and TRBJ2-1, with D possibly matching TRBD1 (6 bases). Germline CDR1 is SGHRS and CDR2 is YFSETQ. V gave up 4 bases and J gave up 5 bases, with 13 bases separating them. The CDR3 loop spans 14 amino acids. CDR3 residues: CASSPQGTHNEQFF. The CDR3 DNA follows: TGCGCCAGCAGCCCGCAGGGGACCCACAATGAGCAGTTCTTC.

V gene TRBV6-6 combines with J gene TRBJ1-4; 11 positions agree with TRBD1. Per the germline V gene, CDR1 is MNHNY and CDR2 is SVGAGI (reference sequence). The CDR3 length is 14 residues. The V gene end was trimmed by 7 bases and the J gene end by 7 bases; junction bases not matched to a gene: 5. In DNA form, the CDR3 reads TGTGCCAGCACCCGGGACAGGGGGTTTGAAAAACTGTTTTTT. Translated, it gives CASTRDRGFEKLFF.

This clone came up once. In nucleotides, the CDR3 is TGTGCCAGCGGGGGACCCTCCTACGAGCAGTACTTC. This codes for CASGGPSYEQYF. The rearrangement links TRBV27 to TRBJ2-7; perhaps D is TRBD1 or TRBD2 (5 bases each). Germline lookup yields CDR1 MNHEY and CDR2 SMNVEV (reference sequence). V was pared by 8 bases and J by 0 bases, with 8 bases between. This CDR3 comprises 12 residues.

This clone showed up just once. The chain recombines TRBV11-1 with TRBJ2-7, with 8 bases that match TRBD1. The CDR3 contains 13 residues. Germline V gene sequence: CDR1 SGHAT, CDR2 FQDESV (reference sequence). After removal of 5 bases from V and 7 bases from J, the junction contained 7 bases not matched to a gene. CDR3 residues: CASSINTGGEQYF. The CDR3 DNA is TGTGCCAGCAGCATAAACACAGGGGGGGAGCAGTACTTC.

The chain combines TRBV7-2 with TRBJ1-6, with a tentative D call TRBD1 (5 bases). Germline V lookup: CDR1 SGHTA, CDR2 FQGNSA. Trimming pared 5 bases from V and 6 bases from J, leaving 14 bases between. The CDR3 length is 15 residues. CDR3 coding DNA: TGTGCCAGCAGCGTCCCGGGGGGTCGTAATTCACCCCTCCACTTT. Its translation is CASSVPGGRNSPLHF.

The rearrangement links TRBV11-2 to TRBJ2-7; TRBD2 agrees at 11 bases. Germline V gene lookup returns CDR1 SGHAT and CDR2 FQNNGV. The length of the CDR3 is 15 residues. The junction had 2 bases not matched to a gene; V was cut back by 4 bases and J by 0 bases. CDR3 DNA sequence: TGTGCCAGCAGCTCTACTAGCGGGAGCTCCTACGAGCAGTACTTC. Protein product: CASSSTSGSSYEQYF. Combining the CDR3 with reference TRBV11-2 and TRBJ2-7 gives the whole variable domain EAGVAQSPRYKIIEKRQSVAFWCNPISGHATLYWYQQILGQGPKLLIQFQNNGVVDDSQLPKDRFSAERLKGVDSTLKIQPAKLEDSAVYLCASSSTSGSSYEQYFGPGTRLTVT.

The V call is TRBV2, the J call TRBJ1-2; D is perhaps TRBD1 (5 bases). The CDR3 runs 12 residues. Germline assignment: CDR1 SNHLY and CDR2 FYNNEI. The V end was cut by 10 bases, the J end by 7 bases, with 16 bases between. The CDR3 loop reads CATDSGRGGYTF. The CDR3 DNA reads as TGTGCCACCGACAGCGGGAGGGGTGGCTACACCTTC.

The gene calls are TRBV9 and TRBJ2-3; TRBD2 matches at 10 bases. The CDR3 length is 17 residues. CDR1 SGDLS and CDR2 YYNGEE come from the germline V gene. V lost 2 bases, J lost 2 bases, and 8 bases stayed unmatched. CDR3 in DNA: TGTGCCAGCAGCGTGGACGGACTAGCGGATTTCACAGATACGCAGTATTTT. It specifies CASSVDGLADFTDTQYF.

This sequence joins TRBV5-1 and TRBJ2-6; D is unclear. V gave up 1 base and J gave up 0 bases, with 14 bases separating them. The CDR3 covers 18 residues. Germline V lookup: CDR1 SGHRS, CDR2 YFSETQ. The CDR3 DNA reads TGCGCCAGCAGCTTGTACGGAAGGCCGCTCTCTGGGGCCAACGTCCTGACTTTC. Its translation: CASSLYGRPLSGANVLTF.

The V and J genes are TRBV15 and TRBJ2-1; TRBD1 matches 8 bases. From germline, CDR1 is LNHNV and CDR2 YYDKDF (reference sequence). After removal of 3 bases from V and 2 bases from J, the junction contained 3 bases not matched to a gene. The CDR3 runs 15 residues. The chain's CDR3 is CATSSDRGAYNEQFF. The CDR3 DNA follows: TGTGCCACCAGCAGCGACAGGGGCGCCTACAATGAGCAGTTCTTC.

The rearrangement joins TRBV29-1 to TRBJ1-5; tentative D call: TRBD1 (6 bases). The V end was cut by 4 bases, the J end by 5 bases, with 12 bases between. There are 13 residues in the CDR3. Germline loops: CDR1 SQVTM, CDR2 ANQGSEA. DNA for the CDR3: TGCAGCGTTGGGGGGGCACCTTATCAGCCCCAGCATTTT. It yields the protein CSVGGAPYQPQHF.